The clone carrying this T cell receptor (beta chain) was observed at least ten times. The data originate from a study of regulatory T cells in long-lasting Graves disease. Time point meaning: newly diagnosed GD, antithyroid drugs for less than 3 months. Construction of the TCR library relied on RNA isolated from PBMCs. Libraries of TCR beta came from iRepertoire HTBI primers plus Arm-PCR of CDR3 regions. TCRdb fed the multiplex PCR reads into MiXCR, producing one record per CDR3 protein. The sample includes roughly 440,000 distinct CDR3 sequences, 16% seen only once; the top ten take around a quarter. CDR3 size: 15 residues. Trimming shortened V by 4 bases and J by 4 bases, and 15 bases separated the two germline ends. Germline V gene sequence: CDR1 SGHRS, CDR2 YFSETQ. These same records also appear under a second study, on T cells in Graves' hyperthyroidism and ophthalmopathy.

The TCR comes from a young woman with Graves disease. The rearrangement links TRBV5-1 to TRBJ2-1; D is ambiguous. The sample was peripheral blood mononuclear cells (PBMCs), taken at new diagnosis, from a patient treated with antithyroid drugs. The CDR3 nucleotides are TGCGCCAGCAGCCCAAATCCGGGTAGTTACAATGAGCAGTTCTTC. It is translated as CASSPNPGSYNEQFF.